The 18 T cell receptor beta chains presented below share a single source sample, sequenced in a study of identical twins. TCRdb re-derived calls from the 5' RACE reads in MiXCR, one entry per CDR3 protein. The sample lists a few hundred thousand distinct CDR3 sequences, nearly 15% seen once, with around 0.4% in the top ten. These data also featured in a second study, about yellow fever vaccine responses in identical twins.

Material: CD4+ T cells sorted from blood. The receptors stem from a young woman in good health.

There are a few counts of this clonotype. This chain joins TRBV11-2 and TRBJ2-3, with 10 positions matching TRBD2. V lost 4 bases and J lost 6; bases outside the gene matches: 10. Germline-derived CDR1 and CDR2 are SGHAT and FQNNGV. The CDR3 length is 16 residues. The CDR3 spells CASSSLLLAGSDTQYF. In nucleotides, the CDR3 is TGTGCCAGCAGCTCGCTCCTACTAGCGGGGTCGGATACGCAGTATTTT.

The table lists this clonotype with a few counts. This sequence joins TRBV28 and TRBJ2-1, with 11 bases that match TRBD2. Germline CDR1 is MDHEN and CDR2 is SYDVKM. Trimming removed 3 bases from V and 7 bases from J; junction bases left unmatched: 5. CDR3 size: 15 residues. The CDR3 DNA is TGTGCCAGCAGTTTCCCTAGCGGGGGGAAGAATGAGCAGTTCTTC. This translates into CASSFPSGGKNEQFF.

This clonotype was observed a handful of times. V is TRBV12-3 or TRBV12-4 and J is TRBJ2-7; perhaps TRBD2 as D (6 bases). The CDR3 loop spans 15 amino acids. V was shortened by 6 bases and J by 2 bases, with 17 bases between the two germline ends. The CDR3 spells CASSIESRRAYEQYF. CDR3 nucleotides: TGTGCCAGCAGCATCGAAAGCAGGAGGGCCTACGAGCAGTACTTC.

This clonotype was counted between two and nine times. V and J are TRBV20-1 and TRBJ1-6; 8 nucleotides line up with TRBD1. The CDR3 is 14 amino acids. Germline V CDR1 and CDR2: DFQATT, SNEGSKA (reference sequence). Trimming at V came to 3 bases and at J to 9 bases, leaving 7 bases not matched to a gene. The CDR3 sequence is CSASKGQGGSPLHF. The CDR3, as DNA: TGCAGTGCTAGTAAAGGACAGGGAGGTTCACCCCTCCACTTT.

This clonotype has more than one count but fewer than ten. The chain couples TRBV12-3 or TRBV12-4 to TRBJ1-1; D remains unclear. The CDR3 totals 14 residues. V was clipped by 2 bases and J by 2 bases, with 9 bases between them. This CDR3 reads CASSLIAGNTEAFF. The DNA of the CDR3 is TGTGCCAGCAGTTTAATCGCGGGTAACACTGAAGCTTTCTTT.

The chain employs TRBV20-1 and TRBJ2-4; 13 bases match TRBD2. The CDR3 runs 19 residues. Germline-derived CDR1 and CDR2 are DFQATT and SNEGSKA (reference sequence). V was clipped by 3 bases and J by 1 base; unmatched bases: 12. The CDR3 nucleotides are TGCAGTGCTAGCCCAACAACCCTGACTAGCGGGGGGGCCAAAAACATTCAGTACTTC. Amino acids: CSASPTTLTSGGAKNIQYF.

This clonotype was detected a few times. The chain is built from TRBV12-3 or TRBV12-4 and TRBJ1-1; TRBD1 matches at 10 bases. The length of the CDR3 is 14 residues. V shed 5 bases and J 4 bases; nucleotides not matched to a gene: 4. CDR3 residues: CASSHRTGGTEAFF. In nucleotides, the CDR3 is TGTGCCAGCAGTCACCGGACAGGGGGCACTGAAGCTTTCTTT.

CDR3 DNA: TGTGCCAGCAGCTCAGGTCTGCAACGCCGGGAGACCCAGTACTTC. Amino acid sequence: CASSSGLQRRETQYF. The gene calls are TRBV7-8 and TRBJ2-5; no firm D call. In germline, CDR1 is SGHVS, CDR2 FQNEAQ. CDR3 length equals 15 residues. V shed 4 bases and J shed 5 bases, with 17 bases lying between them.

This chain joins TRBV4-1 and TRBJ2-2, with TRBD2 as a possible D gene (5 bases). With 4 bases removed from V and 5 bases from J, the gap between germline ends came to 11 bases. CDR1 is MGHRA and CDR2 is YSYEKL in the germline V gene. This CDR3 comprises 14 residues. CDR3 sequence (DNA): TGCGCCAGCAGCCGACTCCCGGGAACCGGGGAGCTGTTTTTT. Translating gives CASSRLPGTGELFF.

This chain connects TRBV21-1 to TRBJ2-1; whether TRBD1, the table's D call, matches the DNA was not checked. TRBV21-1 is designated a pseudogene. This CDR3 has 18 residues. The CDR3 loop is CASSKGRTGDPHYNEQFF. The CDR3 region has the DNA TGTGCCAGCAGCAAAGGAAGAACAGGGGACCCACATTACAATGAGCAGTTCTTC.

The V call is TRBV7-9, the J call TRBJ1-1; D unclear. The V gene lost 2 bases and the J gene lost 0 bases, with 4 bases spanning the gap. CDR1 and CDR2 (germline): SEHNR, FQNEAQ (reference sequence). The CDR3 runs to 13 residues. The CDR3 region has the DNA TGTGCCAGCAGCTTATATATGAACACTGAAGCTTTCTTT. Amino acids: CASSLYMNTEAFF.

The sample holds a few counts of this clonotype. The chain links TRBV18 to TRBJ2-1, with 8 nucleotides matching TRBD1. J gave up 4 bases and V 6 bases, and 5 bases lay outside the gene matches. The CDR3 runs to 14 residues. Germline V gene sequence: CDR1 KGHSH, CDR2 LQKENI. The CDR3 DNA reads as TGTGCCAGCTCTGGGACAGGTCAGTACAATGAGCAGTTCTTC. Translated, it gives CASSGTGQYNEQFF.

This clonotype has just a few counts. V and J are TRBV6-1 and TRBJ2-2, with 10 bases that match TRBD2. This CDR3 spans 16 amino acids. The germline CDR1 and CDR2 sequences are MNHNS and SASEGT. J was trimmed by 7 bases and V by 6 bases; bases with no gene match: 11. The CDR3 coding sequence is TGTGCCAGCAGATCTAAAAGCGGGGGGGCTATCGGGGAGCTGTTTTTT. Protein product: CASRSKSGGAIGELFF.

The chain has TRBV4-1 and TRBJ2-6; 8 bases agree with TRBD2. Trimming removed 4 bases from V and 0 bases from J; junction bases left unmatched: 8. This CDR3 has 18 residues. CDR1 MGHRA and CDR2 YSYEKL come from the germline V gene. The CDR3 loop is CASSRSLADLSGANVLTF. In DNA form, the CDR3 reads TGCGCCAGCAGCCGTTCACTAGCGGACCTCTCTGGGGCCAACGTCCTGACTTTC.

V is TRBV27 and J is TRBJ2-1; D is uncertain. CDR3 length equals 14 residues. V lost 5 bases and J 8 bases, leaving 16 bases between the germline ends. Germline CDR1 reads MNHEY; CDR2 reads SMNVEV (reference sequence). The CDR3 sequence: CASSTSPVAHEQFF. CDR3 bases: TGTGCCAGCAGTACGTCACCCGTTGCCCATGAGCAGTTCTTC.

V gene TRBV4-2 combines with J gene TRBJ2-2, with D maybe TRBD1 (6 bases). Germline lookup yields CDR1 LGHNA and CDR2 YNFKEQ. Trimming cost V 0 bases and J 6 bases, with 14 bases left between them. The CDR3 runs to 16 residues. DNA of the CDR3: TGTGCCAGCAGCCAAGAATATCTGGGACAATCCGGGGAGCTGTTTTTT. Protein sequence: CASSQEYLGQSGELFF.

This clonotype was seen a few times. CDR3 region: CSARDLGSTPLHF. The CDR3 DNA follows: TGCAGTGCTAGAGATTTGGGTAGTACACCCCTCCACTTT. V gene TRBV20-1 combines with J gene TRBJ1-6; D gene uncertain. Trimming took off 0 bases at V and 11 bases at J, with 11 bases between the two ends. This CDR3 is built from 13 residues. Germline lookup yields CDR1 DFQATT and CDR2 SNEGSKA (reference sequence).

The CDR3 DNA is TGCGCCAGCAGCTTGGGAGCAGGCTGGAAAACTGAAGCTTTCTTT. It specifies CASSLGAGWKTEAFF. This sequence joins TRBV5-1 and TRBJ1-1; D gene unclear. Trimming pared 0 bases from V and 5 bases from J, leaving 14 bases between. This CDR3 has 15 amino acids. The germline V gene has CDR1 SGHRS and CDR2 YFSETQ.